The 24 T cell receptor beta chains reported below all come from one sample, sequenced in a study of blood T cell repertoires in COVID-19. Using immunoSEQ multiplex PCR, the repertoire was profiled, and TCRdb retains in-frame clones only, with some absent. The sample has 50,000 to 85,000 clones, around 82% seen once. Sequencing was done on a sample of peripheral blood. Receptor source: a man aged 55 to 70 with acute or convalescent COVID-19.

This clone was recorded only once. The chain carries TRBV18 and TRBJ1-2, with D hard to call. V was cut by 2 bases and J by 5 bases, with 9 bases left in between. This CDR3 comprises 13 residues. Germline V CDR1 and CDR2: KGHSH, LQKENI. The CDR3 spells CASSPATAYGYTF. The DNA of the CDR3 is TGTGCCAGCTCACCAGCCACAGCTTATGGCTACACCTTC.

The chain carries TRBV19 and TRBJ1-3, with D hard to call. Trimming took 6 bases from V and 6 from J, leaving 12 bases between them. Germline V CDR1 and CDR2: LNHDA, SQIVND (reference sequence). This CDR3 region has 13 residues. In DNA form, the CDR3 reads TGTGCCAGTAGGCTTAACGGTAAAAACACCATATATTTT. It specifies CASRLNGKNTIYF.

This rearrangement joins TRBV5-4 to TRBJ2-7, with 8 nucleotides matching TRBD1. This CDR3 is 13 amino acids long. The V segment lost 4 bases and the J segment 5 bases; nucleotides outside the gene matches: 5. CDR1 and CDR2 from the germline V gene are SGHNT and YYREEE (reference sequence). The CDR3 coding sequence is TGTGCCAGCAGCCGACAGGGGACCCACGAGCAGTACGTC. It is translated as CASSRQGTHEQYV.

This clone was found a few times. The J gene is TRBJ1-1, the V gene TRBV25-1; no firm D call. V lost 4 bases to trimming and J lost 0 bases, with 12 bases between them. Germline-derived CDR1 and CDR2 are MGHDK and SYGVNS. The CDR3 is 15 amino acids. CDR3 protein: CASSVSIGLNTEAFF. Written as DNA, the CDR3 is TGTGCCAGCAGTGTTTCTATTGGGCTGAACACTGAAGCTTTCTTT.

The genes are TRBV9 and TRBJ2-3, with 9 bases aligning to TRBD2. The CDR3 length is 17 residues. V lost 0 bases to trimming and J lost 5 bases; unmatched junction nucleotides: 10. The germline V gene has CDR1 SGDLS and CDR2 YYNGEE. In nucleotides, the CDR3 is TGTGCCAGCAGCGTAGGATCCAGCGGGGGGCCCCTAGATACGCAGTATTTT. Translating gives CASSVGSSGGPLDTQYF. Filled out from reference TRBV9 and TRBJ2-3, the complete variable domain reads DSGVTQTPKHLITATGQRVTLRCSPRSGDLSVYWYQQSLDQGLQFLIQYYNGEERAKGNILERFSAQQFPDLHSELNLSSLELGDSALYFCASSVGSSGGPLDTQYFGPGTRLTVL.

This chain joins TRBV18 and TRBJ1-1; TRBD1 might be the D (6 bases). The germline V gene has CDR1 KGHSH and CDR2 LQKENI. The CDR3 runs 15 residues. V lost 4 bases and J lost 3, with 15 bases in between. The CDR3 sequence: CASSQGQRGDTEAFF. CDR3 nucleotides: TGTGCCAGCTCACAAGGACAGCGAGGGGACACTGAAGCTTTCTTT.

The V call is TRBV30, the J call TRBJ1-5; D is unclear. The CDR3 runs to 12 residues. Germline CDR1 and CDR2: GTSNPN and SVGIG (reference sequence). Between the trimmed V and J ends, which lost 2 bases and 5 bases, there was a span of 7 bases. The CDR3 sequence is CAWSLGYQPQHF. CDR3 in DNA: TGTGCCTGGAGTTTGGGCTATCAGCCCCAGCATTTT.

This clone appeared a single time. The chain employs TRBV7-2 and TRBJ2-1; tentative D call: TRBD1 (6 bases). V was trimmed by 4 bases and J by 1 base, leaving 8 bases between them. Looked up from germline, CDR1 is SGHTA and CDR2 is FQGNSA. This CDR3 is 14 amino acids long. In nucleotides, the CDR3 is TGTGCCAGCAGCTCGGACAGTTCCTACAATGAGCAGTTCTTC. Its protein is CASSSDSSYNEQFF.

This clone appeared a single time. The chain recombines TRBV24-1 with TRBJ2-1, with D possibly being TRBD2 (5 bases). The CDR3 runs to 13 residues. Trimming removed 6 bases from V and 6 bases from J, with 11 bases in between. Germline V gene data show CDR1 as KGHDR and CDR2 as SFDVKD. The CDR3: CATSRPGSNEQFF. CDR3 in DNA: TGTGCCACCAGTCGGCCGGGAAGCAATGAGCAGTTCTTC.

The chain recombines TRBV4-3 with TRBJ1-4, with TRBD1 matching 7 bases. The J segment lost 4 bases and the V segment lost 1 base, leaving 6 bases of the junction unmatched. The CDR3 consists of 16 residues. Germline values: CDR1 LGHNA, CDR2 YSLEER. As DNA, the CDR3 is TGCGCCAGCAGCCAAGTGGGTAGGGGGCTTAATGAAAAACTGTTTTTT. Protein: CASSQVGRGLNEKLFF.

The chain uses TRBV5-4 and TRBJ2-6; tentatively, D is TRBD1 (6 bases). Germline loops: CDR1 SGHNT, CDR2 YYREEE (reference sequence). This CDR3 contains 17 residues. The ends were cut back, 2 bases at V and 0 bases at J, with 12 bases in the middle. CDR3 sequence: CASSFGRGSSGANVLTF. CDR3 in DNA: TGTGCCAGCAGCTTTGGCAGGGGAAGCTCTGGGGCCAACGTCCTGACTTTC.

The rearrangement joins TRBV19 to TRBJ2-1; weak D call: TRBD2 (6 bases). The germline V gene encodes CDR1 LNHDA and CDR2 SQIVND (reference sequence). The CDR3 length is 18 residues. Trimming removed 3 bases from V and 9 bases from J, with 27 bases in between. CDR3 sequence (DNA): TGTGCCAGTAGTATCCGGCGGGGCGGCAGCGCCCTTTCCGGTGAGCAGTTCTTC. Its protein product is CASSIRRGGSALSGEQFF.

This clone has ten or more counts. The chain is built from TRBV6-1 and TRBJ2-7, with a possible D match to TRBD2 (6 bases). From germline, CDR1 is MNHNS and CDR2 SASEGT. Trimming removed 2 bases at V and 3 bases at J, with 14 bases between. This CDR3 spans 15 amino acids. The CDR3 loop reads CASSENPDGGYEQYV. CDR3 DNA sequence: TGTGCCAGCAGTGAAAACCCGGACGGGGGCTACGAGCAGTACGTC.

The chain recombines TRBV9 with TRBJ1-1, with TRBD1 as a possible D gene (6 bases). Germline assignment: CDR1 SGDLS and CDR2 YYNGEE. Trimming cost V 0 bases and J 6 bases, with 9 bases left between them. This CDR3 is 13 amino acids long. For the CDR3, the DNA is TGTGCCAGCAGCGTAGCAGGGGTTCCTGAAGCTTTCTTT. Encoded protein: CASSVAGVPEAFF.

The chain recombines TRBV11-2 with TRBJ1-5, with 10 bases fitting TRBD1. The V gene's germline CDR1 is SGHAT and CDR2 FQNNGV. The CDR3 length is 15 residues. J lost 1 base, V lost 5 bases, and 2 bases had no gene match. The CDR3 protein is CASSEDRGSNQPQHF. CDR3 DNA sequence: TGTGCCAGCAGCGAGGACAGGGGGAGCAATCAGCCCCAGCATTTT.

The chain combines TRBV4-1 with TRBJ1-2; 8 bases fit TRBD1. CDR1 is MGHRA and CDR2 is YSYEKL in the germline V gene. With V trimmed by 3 bases and J by 3 bases, 9 bases remained unmatched. The CDR3 is 16 amino acids. CDR3 sequence reads: CASSHISQGADYGYTF. The CDR3 nucleotides are TGCGCCAGCAGCCACATTTCGCAGGGGGCAGACTATGGCTACACCTTC.

This chain joins TRBV5-4 and TRBJ1-6; D is perhaps TRBD1 (5 bases). With 4 bases removed from V and 7 bases from J, the gap between germline ends came to 15 bases. The CDR3 contains 15 residues. Germline V gene sequence: CDR1 SGHNT, CDR2 YYREEE (reference sequence). For the CDR3, the DNA is TGTGCCAGCAGCCAATTACCCCAGGGCAATTCACCCCTCCACTTT. This gives the protein CASSQLPQGNSPLHF. Supplemented by reference TRBV5-4 and TRBJ1-6, the full variable domain reads ETGVTQSPTHLIKTRGQQVTLRCSSQSGHNTVSWYQQALGQGPQFIFQYYREEENGRGNFPPRFSGLQFPNYSSELNVNALELDDSALYLCASSQLPQGNSPLHFGNGTRLTVT.

The V call is TRBV30, the J call TRBJ2-5; a weak D match, TRBD1 (7 bases). This CDR3 comprises 12 residues. V was pared by 7 bases and J by 5 bases, with 14 bases between. From germline, CDR1 is GTSNPN and CDR2 SVGIG (reference sequence). The CDR3 DNA reads as TGTGCCTCCGGAGGGGGCGTGGAGACCCAGTACTTC. This translates into CASGGGVETQYF.

The chain joins TRBV6-5 to TRBJ2-3; a possible D gene is TRBD1 (6 bases). With 6 bases removed from V and 2 bases from J, the gap between germline ends came to 12 bases. The CDR3 consists of 14 residues. The germline gives CDR1 MNHEY, CDR2 SVGAGI. CDR3 nucleotides: TGTGCCAGCAGGCCCCGGGACAACACAGATACGCAGTATTTT. It is translated as CASRPRDNTDTQYF.

The chain employs TRBV6-6 and TRBJ2-1; no firm D call. V was cut by 0 bases and J by 4 bases, with 7 bases left in between. The CDR3 loop spans 14 amino acids. Germline values: CDR1 MNHNY, CDR2 SVGAGI (reference sequence). The CDR3 DNA follows: TGTGCCAGCAGTTACTCCGCCCTATACAATGAGCAGTTCTTC. Translating it yields CASSYSALYNEQFF.

The chain joins TRBV5-6 to TRBJ2-1, with 9 bases fitting TRBD2. Germline CDR1 and CDR2: SGHDT and YYEEEE. CDR3 length equals 17 residues. Losses at the gene ends were 4 bases for V and 0 bases for J; bases not matched to a gene: 8. The CDR3 DNA follows: TGTGCCAGCAGCCCAGCGGGGGGCGCGATCTCCTACAATGAGCAGTTCTTC. This codes for CASSPAGGAISYNEQFF.

V usage is TRBV6-5 and J usage is TRBJ2-5; a possible D gene is TRBD2 (5 bases). The length of the CDR3 is 11 residues. Germline V gene lookup returns CDR1 MNHEY and CDR2 SVGAGI. The V gene lost 8 bases and the J gene lost 7 bases, with 11 bases spanning the gap. CDR3: CASQRSGTQYF. The CDR3 bases are TGTGCCAGCCAGCGGTCCGGGACCCAGTACTTC.

Only one count was recorded for this clone. J is TRBJ2-7 and V is TRBV6-5; 7 nucleotides match TRBD1. Germline V gene data show CDR1 as MNHEY and CDR2 as SVGAGI. The CDR3 is made up of 15 amino acids. J lost 7 bases, V lost 5 bases, and 14 bases had no gene match. The CDR3 DNA follows: TGTGCCAGCAGTCCGAGACAGGGCTATCGGTATGAGCAGTACGTC. It is translated as CASSPRQGYRYEQYV.

The genes are TRBV30 and TRBJ2-1; D not resolved. The CDR3 is 11 amino acids. With 5 bases removed from V and 8 bases from J, the gap between germline ends came to 10 bases. Per the germline V gene, CDR1 is GTSNPN and CDR2 is SVGIG (reference sequence). The CDR3 sequence: CAWSLEHEQFF. The CDR3 nucleotides are TGTGCCTGGTCCCTAGAACATGAGCAGTTCTTC.